This TCR beta chain was sequenced for a study of neurological immune-mediated disorders. 5'RACE with 10-nucleotide random UMIs generated the cDNA. From 15-18 subjects, every sequencing run obtained over 200 million TCR-beta sequences. TCRdb reprocessed the 5' RACE reads with MiXCR, giving one entry per CDR3 protein. Of roughly 100,000 distinct CDR3 sequences in the sample, 11% are singletons; the top ten hold around 3.1%. Whole-study findings and limits: Levels of TCR clonal expansion peaked in HTLV-1-associated myelopathy and reached their lowest in multiple sclerosis, under those of healthy controls. None of the CDR3 amino acid sequences of expanded clones were shared across subjects, and this suggested private repertoires in all groups.

As for time point: longitudinal time-point 3. With V trimmed by 0 bases and J by 8 bases, 11 bases remained unmatched. CDR3 size: 17 residues. Looked up from germline, CDR1 is SQVTM and CDR2 is ANQGSEA. Concerning this clonotype: Its cognate antigen is unknown.

The V and J genes are TRBV29-1 and TRBJ2-1; TRBD2 matches 12 bases. This TCR was sampled from a female donor with HTLV-1-associated myelopathy (HAM/TSP). Material for sequencing was PBMCs. CDR3 sequence (DNA): TGCAGCGTTGAAGATAGGGCTAGCGGGGGGGCCACATATGAGCAGTTCTTC. Translation gives CSVEDRASGGATYEQFF.